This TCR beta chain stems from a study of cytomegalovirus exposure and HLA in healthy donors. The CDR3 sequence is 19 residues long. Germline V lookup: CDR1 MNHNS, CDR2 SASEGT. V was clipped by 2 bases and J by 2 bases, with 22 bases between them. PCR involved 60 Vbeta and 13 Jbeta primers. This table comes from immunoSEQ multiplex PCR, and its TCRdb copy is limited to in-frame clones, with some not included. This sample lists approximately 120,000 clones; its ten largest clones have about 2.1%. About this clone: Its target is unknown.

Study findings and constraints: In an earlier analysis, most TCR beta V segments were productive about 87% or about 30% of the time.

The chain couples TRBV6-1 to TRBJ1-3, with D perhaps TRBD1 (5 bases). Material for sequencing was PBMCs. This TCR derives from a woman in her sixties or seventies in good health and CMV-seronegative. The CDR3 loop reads CASSEYLSDRPYPGNTIYF. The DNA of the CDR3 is TGTGCCAGCAGTGAATATCTGTCCGACAGACCCTACCCTGGAAACACCATATATTTT.